This TCR beta chain is drawn from a study of early T cells in non-severe SARS-CoV-2 infection. The trim removed 9 bases at V and 0 bases at J, leaving 6 bases unmatched. Germline CDR1 and CDR2: MDHEN and SYDVKM. This CDR3 contains 14 residues. TCRdb passed the 5' RACE reads through MiXCR, listing each CDR3 protein once. The sample lists 60,000 or so distinct CDR3 sequences, roughly an eighth occurring once. Study results and limitations: VDJdb matching skewed toward anti-spike CD8 responses, missing private and CD4 specificities.

This clonotype was counted only a few times. Its antigen is unidentified. The TCR originated in an adult who was a healthcare worker with PCR-confirmed SARS-CoV-2 infection or an uninfected control (not recorded which). The chain employs TRBV28 and TRBJ1-2, with 8 bases matching TRBD1. Sequencing was performed on whole blood, taken at baseline. CDR3 nucleotide sequence: TGTGCCAGTCTGGACAGGGCAACTAACTATGGCTACACCTTC. Amino acid sequence: CASLDRATNYGYTF.